The count of the clone carrying this T cell receptor beta chain is one. In the original processing: Amplified reference gene primers provided the basis for estimating nucleated cell counts. Some clones are missing from TCRdb's copy, which holds only in-frame ones; the method was immunoSEQ multiplex PCR. The V and J calls and the clone size are those of that table, but D and trimming were determined from the DNA. The data contain about 29,000 clones, 75% to 90% of them singletons. This sample was taken from a study of blood T cell repertoires in COVID-19. Study summary: Researchers got acute and convalescent COVID-19 samples from the United States, Italy and Spain.

The sequenced sample was peripheral blood. The source of this sequence is an elderly man with acute or convalescent COVID-19.

This CDR3 is CASSEDYRGHIMNTEAFF. The CDR3 region has the DNA TGTGCCAGCAGTGAGGATTATAGGGGTCATATTATGAACACTGAAGCTTTCTTT. The chain couples TRBV6-1 to TRBJ1-1; D might be TRBD1 (5 bases). This CDR3 has 18 amino acids. Trimming cost V 3 bases and J 0 bases, with 20 bases left between them. Germline CDR1 is MNHNS and CDR2 is SASEGT.